This T cell receptor (beta chain) was identified in a study of shared clonotypes between healthy human individuals. Study in general: Per-donor plates numbered three CD4 naive, three CD4 memory, two CD8 naive and one CD8 memory.

The ends lost 6 bases at V and 4 bases at J; junction bases unmatched: 8. This CDR3 comprises 15 residues. The germline V gene encodes CDR1 MDHEN and CDR2 SYDVKM. The naive CD8 fraction comprised CD45RO-negative cells positively selected for CCR7 and excluded terminally differentiated effector memory CD45RA+ cells. There were only Caucasian adults among the donors, and all lived in Nashville, Tennessee. Points from the study as a whole: Even with large depth, rarefaction showed that sorted-subset sequencing was incomplete. An expected dependence of interdonor clonotype sharing on sequencing depth was noted.

Profiling relied on immunoSEQ multiplex PCR, and the TCRdb table lists in-frame clones only, not all of them. The data contain 2 million to 2.5 million clones, roughly 94% of them singletons. On this clone itself: What it binds is not known.

The sequence derives from a man aged 18 to 35 in good health. Sequenced material: naive CD8+ T cells sorted from blood. The chain links TRBV28 to TRBJ1-4; 7 nucleotides align to TRBD1. Here the CDR3 reads CASRHTGVDNEKLFF. The CDR3 DNA follows: TGTGCCAGCAGACATACAGGGGTTGATAATGAAAAACTGTTTTTT.